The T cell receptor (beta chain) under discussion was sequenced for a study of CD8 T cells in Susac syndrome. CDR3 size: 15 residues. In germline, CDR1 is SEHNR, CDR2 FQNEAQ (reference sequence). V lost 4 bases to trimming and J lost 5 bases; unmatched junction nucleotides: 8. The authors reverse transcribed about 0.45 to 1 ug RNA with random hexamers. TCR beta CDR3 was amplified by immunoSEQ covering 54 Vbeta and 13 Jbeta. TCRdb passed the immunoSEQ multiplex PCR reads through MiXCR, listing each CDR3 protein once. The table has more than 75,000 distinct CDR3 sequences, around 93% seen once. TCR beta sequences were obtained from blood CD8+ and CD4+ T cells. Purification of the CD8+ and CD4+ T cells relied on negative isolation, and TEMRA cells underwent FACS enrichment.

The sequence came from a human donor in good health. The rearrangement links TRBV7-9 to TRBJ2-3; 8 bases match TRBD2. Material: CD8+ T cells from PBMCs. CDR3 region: CASSSTGGQGDTQYF. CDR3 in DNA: TGTGCCAGCAGCTCCACGGGGGGGCAGGGAGATACGCAGTATTTT.